Sequencing of this TCR beta chain was carried out in a study of shared clonotypes between healthy human individuals. In germline, CDR1 is MNHNS, CDR2 SASEGT. V lost 2 bases to trimming and J lost 6 bases, with 17 bases between them. CDR3 length: 16 amino acids. Per the original data handling: Owing to the provision of junction-only sequences devoid of quality scores by immunoSEQ, filtering differed. TCRdb keeps only in-frame clones here, not all; method: immunoSEQ multiplex PCR. D and trimming were read from the DNA, whereas the V and J calls and clone size are those reported in that table. The table has roughly 1,100,000 clones, roughly 75% seen once.

V and J are TRBV6-1 and TRBJ1-5; possibly TRBD1 for D (6 bases). The sequenced sample was memory CD4+ T cells sorted from blood. Specified subset: CD45RA-negative fraction. This clonotype was sampled from a man aged 18 to 35 in good health. The CDR3 protein is CASSEHFLGAGQPQHF. The CDR3 nucleotides read TGTGCCAGCAGTGAACATTTTTTGGGGGCTGGTCAGCCCCAGCATTTT.